A few counts support the clone carrying this T cell receptor beta chain. Germline lookup yields CDR1 SEHNR and CDR2 FQNEAQ (reference sequence). CDR3 length: 13 amino acids. V was pared by 4 bases and J by 7 bases, with 10 bases between. MiXCR was run by TCRdb on the 5' RACE reads, yielding one entry per CDR3 protein. This sample has about 630,000 distinct CDR3 sequences, with roughly an eighth found just once. These data are taken from a study of T cells after yellow fever vaccination. V is TRBV7-9 and J is TRBJ2-2, with unresolved D. This TCR was recovered from a man aged 25-45 years who received the YFV17D yellow fever vaccine. The input for sequencing was PBMCs, taken on the day of the yellow fever booster vaccination. The chain's CDR3 is CASSYPGGGELFF. The CDR3 DNA follows: TGTGCCAGCAGCTACCCTGGTGGCGGGGAGCTGTTTTTT.